Each of the 10 T cell receptor beta chains below was sequenced from the same sample in a study of cytomegalovirus exposure and HLA in healthy donors (dated by TCRdb to 2017 to 2019). Receptors were amplified or captured by the immunoSEQ multiplex PCR assay. For the multiplex PCR, a mixture combining 60 forward primers for TCR Vbeta segments and 13 reverse primers for TCR Jbeta segments was used. TCRdb re-hosts the immuneACCESS table, in-frame sequences only. Its copies lack some clones; in the studies checked, an unresolved V gene accounts for under half of them, and the cause for the rest is not known. In all, the sample holds about 75,000 clones, and roughly four fifths of those were seen once. The top ten hold under 2.5% of the sample. Sample: PBMCs. The receptors derive from a man younger than 35 in good health and CMV-seronegative.

The chain carries TRBV27 and TRBJ1-1; TRBD1 is a possible D gene (5 bases). V dropped 6 bases and J dropped 0 bases, with 14 bases sitting between them. The CDR3 has 15 residues. Germline lookup yields CDR1 MNHEY and CDR2 SMNVEV (reference sequence). The DNA of the CDR3 is TGTGCCAGCAGCGACTCGATGGGGCTGAACACTGAAGCTTTCTTT. This translates into CASSDSMGLNTEAFF.

This sequence joins TRBV2 and TRBJ1-1; possible D gene TRBD1, 5 bases. The V gene lost 10 bases and the J gene lost 9 bases, with 18 bases spanning the gap. Germline-derived CDR1 and CDR2 are SNHLY and FYNNEI. The CDR3 runs to 12 residues. The CDR3 DNA follows: TGTGCCACCCCCGACAGAAATAAGAAAGCTTTCTTT. It codes for CATPDRNKKAFF.

This clone was seen a few times. This chain uses TRBV11-1 with TRBJ1-5, with TRBD1 matching over 7 bases. The V gene's germline CDR1 is SGHAT and CDR2 FQDESV (reference sequence). This CDR3 contains 14 residues. Trimming cost V 3 bases and J 4 bases; bases outside gene matches: 3. The CDR3 region is CASSLDRNNQPQHF. DNA of the CDR3: TGTGCCAGCAGCTTGGACAGGAATAATCAGCCCCAGCATTTT.

This chain links TRBV5-1 with TRBJ2-6; possible D gene TRBD1, 6 bases. V shed 4 bases and J shed 4 bases, with 18 bases lying between them. The germline CDR1 and CDR2 sequences are SGHRS and YFSETQ. The CDR3 spans 17 residues. CDR3 protein: CASSPRDTPWGANVLTF. The CDR3 region has the DNA TGCGCCAGCAGCCCCCGGGACACCCCTTGGGGGGCCAACGTCCTGACTTTC.

The J gene is TRBJ1-1, the V gene TRBV28; D gene unclear. The length of the CDR3 is 15 residues. V lost 3 bases and J 1 base, leaving 12 bases between the germline ends. In germline, CDR1 is MDHEN, CDR2 SYDVKM. CDR3 in amino acids: CASSFGSAGNTEAFF. The CDR3 coding sequence is TGTGCCAGCAGTTTTGGAAGCGCCGGGAACACTGAAGCTTTCTTT.

This chain connects TRBV5-1 to TRBJ1-1; TRBD1 agrees at 11 bases. This CDR3 region has 15 residues. CDR1 is SGHRS, CDR2 YFSETQ, per germline. J was trimmed by 3 bases and V by 0 bases; bases with no gene match: 1. In DNA, the CDR3 is TGCGCCAGCAGCTTGGGGGGACAGGGGGACACTGAAGCTTTCTTT. Translated, it gives CASSLGGQGDTEAFF.

The chain employs TRBV7-2 and TRBJ2-2; 7 nucleotides agree with TRBD2. The J segment lost 6 bases and the V segment lost 1 base, leaving 5 bases of the junction unmatched. The CDR3 is made up of 15 amino acids. In germline, CDR1 is SGHTA, CDR2 FQGNSA. The CDR3 nucleotides read TGTGCCAGCAGCTTAGGGGGGGGTCTACCCGGGGAGCTGTTTTTT. It specifies CASSLGGGLPGELFF.

The chain employs TRBV2 and TRBJ1-2, with TRBD1 identical over 7 bases. The CDR3 consists of 16 residues. The trim removed 4 bases at V and 4 bases at J, leaving 12 bases unmatched. The germline V gene has CDR1 SNHLY and CDR2 FYNNEI. CDR3 residues: CASSGQGAGLGYGYTF. The CDR3 nucleotides are TGTGCCAGCAGTGGACAGGGTGCGGGCCTTGGCTATGGCTACACCTTC.

In its sample, this clone was seen once. This chain uses TRBV5-6 with TRBJ1-4; no clear D. The CDR3 extends over 14 amino acids. V lost 0 bases and J 8 bases, leaving 11 bases between the germline ends. Germline-derived CDR1 and CDR2 are SGHDT and YYEEEE. The CDR3 region is CASSLGASGEKLFF. The CDR3 nucleotides read TGTGCCAGCAGCTTGGGGGCATCGGGGGAAAAACTGTTTTTT.

The chain is built from TRBV7-3 and TRBJ2-1; tentative D call: TRBD1 (7 bases). The CDR3 length is 14 residues. Trimming took off 1 base at V and 8 bases at J, with 12 bases between the two ends. Germline CDR1 and CDR2: SGHTA and FQGTGA. The CDR3 DNA reads TGTGCCAGCAGCTTAATCAGGGGGGTAGATGAGCAGTTCTTC. Translated: CASSLIRGVDEQFF.